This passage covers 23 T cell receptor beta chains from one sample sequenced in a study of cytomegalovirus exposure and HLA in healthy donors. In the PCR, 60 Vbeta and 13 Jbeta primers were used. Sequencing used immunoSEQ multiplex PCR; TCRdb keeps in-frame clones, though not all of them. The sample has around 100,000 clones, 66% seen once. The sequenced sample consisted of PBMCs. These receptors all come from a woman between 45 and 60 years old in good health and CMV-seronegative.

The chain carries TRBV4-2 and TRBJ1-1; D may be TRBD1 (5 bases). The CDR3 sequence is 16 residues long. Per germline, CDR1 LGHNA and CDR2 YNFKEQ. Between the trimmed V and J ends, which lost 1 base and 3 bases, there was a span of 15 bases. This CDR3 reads CASSQALGAGDTEAFF. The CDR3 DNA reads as TGTGCCAGCAGCCAAGCCCTAGGGGCTGGGGACACTGAAGCTTTCTTT.

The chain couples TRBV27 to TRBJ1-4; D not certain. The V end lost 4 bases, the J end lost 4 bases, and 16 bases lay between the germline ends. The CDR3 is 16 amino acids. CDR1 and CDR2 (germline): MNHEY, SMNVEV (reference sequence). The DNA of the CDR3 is TGTGCCAGCAGTTCTCACCGCACAGCTTTTAATGAAAAACTGTTTTTT. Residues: CASSSHRTAFNEKLFF.

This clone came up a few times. The CDR3 DNA reads as TGTGCCAGCTATGCAGGGGCTTGGGGTGAAAAACTGTTTTTT. As protein: CASYAGAWGEKLFF. This chain links TRBV28 with TRBJ1-4, with D perhaps matching TRBD1 (6 bases). V was shortened by 8 bases and J by 7 bases, with 17 bases between the two germline ends. Germline V gives CDR1 MDHEN, CDR2 SYDVKM. This CDR3 is built from 14 residues.

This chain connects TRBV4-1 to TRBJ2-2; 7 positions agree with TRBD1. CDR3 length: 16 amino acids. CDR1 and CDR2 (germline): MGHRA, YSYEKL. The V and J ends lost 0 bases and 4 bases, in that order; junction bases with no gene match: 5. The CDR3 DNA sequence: TGCGCCAGCAGCCAAGAACAGACAGGGATCACCGGGGAGCTGTTTTTT. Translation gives CASSQEQTGITGELFF.

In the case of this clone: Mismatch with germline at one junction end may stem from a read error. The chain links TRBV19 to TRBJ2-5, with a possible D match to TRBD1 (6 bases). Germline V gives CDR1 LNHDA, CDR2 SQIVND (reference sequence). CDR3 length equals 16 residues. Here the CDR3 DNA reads TGTGCCAGTAGTATAGCCAGGACAGAGGGCCAAGAGGCCCAGTACTTC. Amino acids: CASSIARTEGQEAQYF.

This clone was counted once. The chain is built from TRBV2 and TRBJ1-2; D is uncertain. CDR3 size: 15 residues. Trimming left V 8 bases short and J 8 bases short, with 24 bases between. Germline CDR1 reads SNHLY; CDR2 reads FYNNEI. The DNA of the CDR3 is TGTGCCAGCGGTCTTGGCCATGAGGATTTTGGCGGCTACACCTTC. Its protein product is CASGLGHEDFGGYTF.

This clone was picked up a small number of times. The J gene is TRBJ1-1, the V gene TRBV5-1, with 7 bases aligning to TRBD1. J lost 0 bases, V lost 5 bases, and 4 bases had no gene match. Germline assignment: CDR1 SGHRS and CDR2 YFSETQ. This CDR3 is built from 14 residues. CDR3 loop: CASSSTGVNTEAFF. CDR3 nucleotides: TGCGCCAGCAGTTCTACAGGGGTGAACACTGAAGCTTTCTTT.

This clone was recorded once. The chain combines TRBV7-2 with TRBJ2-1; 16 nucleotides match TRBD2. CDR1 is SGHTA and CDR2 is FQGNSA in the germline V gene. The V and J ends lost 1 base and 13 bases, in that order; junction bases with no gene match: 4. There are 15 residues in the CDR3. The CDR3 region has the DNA TGTGCCAGCAGCTTAGAGGGACTAGCGGGGGGGCATCAGTTCTTC. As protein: CASSLEGLAGGHQFF.

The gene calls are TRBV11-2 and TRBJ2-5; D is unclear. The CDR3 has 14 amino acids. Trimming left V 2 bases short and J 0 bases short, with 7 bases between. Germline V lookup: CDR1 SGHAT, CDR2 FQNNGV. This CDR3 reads CASSLQENQETQYF. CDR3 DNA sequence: TGTGCCAGCAGCTTACAAGAGAACCAAGAGACCCAGTACTTC.

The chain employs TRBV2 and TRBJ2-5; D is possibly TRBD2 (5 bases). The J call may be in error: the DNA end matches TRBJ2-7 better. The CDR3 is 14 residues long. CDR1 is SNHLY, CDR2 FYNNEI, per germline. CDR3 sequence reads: CASSFSGPDYEQYF. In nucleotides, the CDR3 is TGTGCCAGCAGTTTCAGCGGACCGGACTACGAGCAGTACTTC.

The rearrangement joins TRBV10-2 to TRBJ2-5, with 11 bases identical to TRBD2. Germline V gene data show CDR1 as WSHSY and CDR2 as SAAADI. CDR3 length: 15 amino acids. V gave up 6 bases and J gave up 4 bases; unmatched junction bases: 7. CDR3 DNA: TGCGCCAGCAGAAATAGCGGGGGGGCTGGAGAGACCCAGTACTTC. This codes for CASRNSGGAGETQYF.

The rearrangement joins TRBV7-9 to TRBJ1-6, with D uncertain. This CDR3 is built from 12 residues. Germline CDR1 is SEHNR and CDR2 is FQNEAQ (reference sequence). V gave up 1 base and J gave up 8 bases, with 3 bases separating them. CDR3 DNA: TGTGCCAGCAGCTTAGACTATTCACCCCTCCACTTT. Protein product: CASSLDYSPLHF. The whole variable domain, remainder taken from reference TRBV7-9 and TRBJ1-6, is DTGVSQNPRHKITKRGQNVTFRCDPISEHNRLYWYRQTLGQGPEFLTYFQNEAQLEKSRLLSDRFSAERPKGSFSTLEIQRTEQGDSAMYLCASSLDYSPLHFGNGTRLTVT.

This chain's CDR3 is CASSLLGGEQYF. The DNA for the CDR3 is TGTGCCAGCAGCCTACTAGGAGGCGAGCAGTACTTC. The V and J genes are TRBV6-1 and TRBJ2-7; D is possibly TRBD2 (5 bases). Germline V gives CDR1 MNHNS, CDR2 SASEGT. The length of the CDR3 is 12 residues. V was clipped by 6 bases and J by 6 bases, with 12 bases between them.

CDR3 DNA sequence: TGCGCCAGCAGCGGAGCAGGGGGCTACGAAAAACTGTTTTTT. It codes for CASSGAGGYEKLFF. This sequence joins TRBV5-1 and TRBJ1-4, with 8 bases aligning to TRBD1. This CDR3 region has 14 residues. The V and J ends lost 4 bases and 8 bases, in that order; junction bases with no gene match: 7. Looked up from germline, CDR1 is SGHRS and CDR2 is YFSETQ.

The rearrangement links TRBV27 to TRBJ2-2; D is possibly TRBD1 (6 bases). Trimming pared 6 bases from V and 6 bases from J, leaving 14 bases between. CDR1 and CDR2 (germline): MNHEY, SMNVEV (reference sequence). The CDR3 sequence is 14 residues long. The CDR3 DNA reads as TGTGCCAGCAGATCCACAGGGATCCCCGGGGAGCTGTTTTTT. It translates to CASRSTGIPGELFF.

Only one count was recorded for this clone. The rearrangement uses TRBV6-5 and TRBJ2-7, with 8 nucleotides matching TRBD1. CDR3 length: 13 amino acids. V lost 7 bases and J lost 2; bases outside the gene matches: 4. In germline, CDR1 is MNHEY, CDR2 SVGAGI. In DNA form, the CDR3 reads TGTGCCAGCACCGACAGGGGCCCCTACGAGCAGTACTTC. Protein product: CASTDRGPYEQYF.

The CDR3 here is CASSVFSSGGDNEQFF. CDR3 in DNA: TGTGCCAGCAGCGTTTTCAGCAGCGGGGGTGACAATGAGCAGTTCTTC. V usage is TRBV9 and J usage is TRBJ2-1; 8 bases align to TRBD2. The J segment lost 5 bases and the V segment lost 2 bases, leaving 9 bases of the junction unmatched. CDR3 length equals 16 residues. Germline-derived CDR1 and CDR2 are SGDLS and YYNGEE.

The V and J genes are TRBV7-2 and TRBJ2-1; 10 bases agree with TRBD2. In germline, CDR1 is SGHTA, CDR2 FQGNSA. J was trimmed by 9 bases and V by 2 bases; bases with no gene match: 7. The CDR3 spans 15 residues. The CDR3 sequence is CASSLIGTSAGEQFF. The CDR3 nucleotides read TGTGCCAGCAGCTTAATCGGGACTAGCGCCGGTGAGCAGTTCTTC.

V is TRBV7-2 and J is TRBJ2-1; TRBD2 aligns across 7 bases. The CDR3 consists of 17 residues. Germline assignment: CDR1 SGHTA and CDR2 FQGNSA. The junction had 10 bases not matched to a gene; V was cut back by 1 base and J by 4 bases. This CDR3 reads CASSLVVGRPRYNEQFF. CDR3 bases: TGTGCCAGCAGCTTAGTGGTCGGGAGGCCTAGATACAATGAGCAGTTCTTC.

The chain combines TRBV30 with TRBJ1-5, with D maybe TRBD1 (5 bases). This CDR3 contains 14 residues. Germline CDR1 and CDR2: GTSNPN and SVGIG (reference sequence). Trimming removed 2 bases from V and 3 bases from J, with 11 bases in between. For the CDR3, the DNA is TGTGCCTGGAGTCCTGGGGGGTACAATCAGCCCCAGCATTTT. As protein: CAWSPGGYNQPQHF.

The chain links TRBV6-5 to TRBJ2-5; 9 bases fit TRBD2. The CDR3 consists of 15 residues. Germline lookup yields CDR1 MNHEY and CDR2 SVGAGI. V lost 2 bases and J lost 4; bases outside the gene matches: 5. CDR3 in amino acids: CASSYSAGGLETQYF. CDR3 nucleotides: TGTGCCAGCAGTTACAGTGCGGGGGGGCTAGAGACCCAGTACTTC.

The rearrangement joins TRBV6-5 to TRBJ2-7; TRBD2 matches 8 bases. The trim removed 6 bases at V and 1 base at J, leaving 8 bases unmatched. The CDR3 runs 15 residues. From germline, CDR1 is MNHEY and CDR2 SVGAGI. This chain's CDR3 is CASRWGREDSYEQYF. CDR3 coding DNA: TGTGCCAGCAGGTGGGGGCGGGAGGATTCCTACGAGCAGTACTTC.

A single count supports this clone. The CDR3 bases are TGTGCCAGCAGCCATGACAGGGGTGGCTACACCTTC. This sequence encodes CASSHDRGGYTF. This sequence joins TRBV4-2 and TRBJ1-2; TRBD1 aligns across 8 bases. CDR1 and CDR2 (germline): LGHNA, YNFKEQ. V was pared by 3 bases and J by 7 bases, with 1 base of the junction left unmatched. The CDR3 has 12 amino acids.